A selection of T cell receptor beta chains follows, all from one sample in a study of blood T cell repertoires in COVID-19. Using immunoSEQ multiplex PCR, the repertoire was profiled, and TCRdb retains in-frame clones only, with some absent. The repertoire holds fewer than 95,000 clones, with about 78% as singletons. Sequenced input: peripheral blood. The source of these receptors is a woman over 75 with acute or convalescent COVID-19. CDR3s include the opening cysteine and the closing phenylalanine or tryptophan. Each record gives: J gene, V gene, clone size, D gene, CDR3 protein, CDR3 DNA. The D gene is left open where the match is weak. Rows give clone size only sometimes, using once, few, many, or a class for an expanded clone.

J gene: TRBJ2-7
V gene: TRBV30
clone size: few
D gene: NA
CDR3 protein: CAWRVGEEQYF
CDR3 DNA: TGTGCCTGGAGAGTCGGGGAAGAGCAGTACTTC

J gene: TRBJ1-1
V gene: TRBV2
clone size: many
D gene: NA
CDR3 protein: CASSYDTEAFF
CDR3 DNA: TGTGCCAGCAGCTACGACACTGAAGCTTTCTTT

J gene: TRBJ1-2
V gene: TRBV14
clone size: few
D gene: TRBD1
CDR3 protein: CASSPRLQGASGYTF
CDR3 DNA: TGTGCCAGCAGCCCCCGGTTGCAGGGGGCGAGTGGCTACACCTTC

J gene: TRBJ2-7
V gene: TRBV4-1
clone size: NA
D gene: TRBD1
CDR3 protein: CASSQGPGGYYEQYF
CDR3 DNA: TGCGCCAGCAGCCAGGGCCCAGGGGGTTACTACGAGCAGTACTTC

J gene: TRBJ2-6
V gene: TRBV10-3
clone size: once
D gene: TRBD1
CDR3 protein: CAITGDRLRSGANVLTF
CDR3 DNA: TGTGCCATCACTGGGGACAGGCTTCGCTCTGGGGCCAACGTCCTGACTTTC

J gene: TRBJ2-3
V gene: TRBV2
clone size: once
D gene: NA
CDR3 protein: CASSELSGRDTQYF
CDR3 DNA: TGTGCCAGCAGTGAATTGTCGGGTCGCGATACGCAGTATTTT

J gene: TRBJ1-6
V gene: TRBV7-9
clone size: NA
D gene: NA
CDR3 protein: CASSLGQVGSPLHF
CDR3 DNA: TGTGCCAGCAGCTTAGGACAGGTCGGTTCACCCCTCCACTTT

J gene: TRBJ1-4
V gene: TRBV15
clone size: NA
D gene: NA
CDR3 protein: CATSRGSDRPKLFF
CDR3 DNA: TGTGCCACCAGCAGAGGTTCAGACAGACCAAAACTGTTTTTT

J gene: TRBJ1-5
V gene: TRBV5-1
clone size: NA
D gene: NA
CDR3 protein: CVSSPGRENFEPQHF
CDR3 DNA: TGCGTCAGCAGCCCTGGGCGGGAAAACTTTGAGCCCCAGCATTTT

J gene: TRBJ2-3
V gene: TRBV6-2/TRBV6-3
clone size: medium-sized
D gene: TRBD2
CDR3 protein: CASSYSGGNTQYF
CDR3 DNA: TGTGCCAGCAGTTACTCGGGGGGGAATACGCAGTATTTT

J gene: TRBJ2-6
V gene: TRBV2
clone size: NA
D gene: NA
CDR3 protein: CASLPGGSGANVLTF
CDR3 DNA: TGTGCCAGCCTACCCGGCGGGTCTGGGGCCAACGTCCTGACTTTC

J gene: TRBJ1-6
V gene: TRBV5-6
clone size: NA
D gene: NA
CDR3 protein: CASSLILGASSPLHF
CDR3 DNA: TGTGCCAGCAGCTTAATATTGGGGGCAAGCTCACCCCTCCACTTT

J gene: TRBJ1-6
V gene: TRBV5-1
clone size: NA
D gene: TRBD1
CDR3 protein: CASRQGAGVSPLHF
CDR3 DNA: TGCGCCAGCAGACAGGGGGCCGGTGTTTCACCCCTCCACTTT

J gene: TRBJ2-1
V gene: TRBV29-1
clone size: few
D gene: TRBD1
CDR3 protein: CSAEQGVNEQFF
CDR3 DNA: TGCAGCGCGGAACAGGGGGTCAATGAGCAGTTCTTC

J gene: TRBJ2-1
V gene: TRBV6-5
clone size: few
D gene: NA
CDR3 protein: CASNPLDNEQFF
CDR3 DNA: TGTGCCAGCAATCCGCTAGACAATGAGCAGTTCTTC

J gene: TRBJ1-4
V gene: TRBV6-5
clone size: NA
D gene: NA
CDR3 protein: CASTAAGGDNEKLFF
CDR3 DNA: TGTGCCAGCACCGCGGCCGGGGGAGATAATGAAAAACTGTTTTTT

J gene: TRBJ2-5
V gene: TRBV29-1
clone size: few
D gene: TRBD2
CDR3 protein: CSAYTGGQETQYF
CDR3 DNA: TGCAGCGCCTATACGGGGGGCCAAGAGACCCAGTACTTC

J gene: TRBJ2-2
V gene: TRBV3-1/TRBV3-2
clone size: NA
D gene: TRBD2
CDR3 protein: CASSPGTSGNTGELFF
CDR3 DNA: TGTGCCAGCAGCCCGGGGACTAGCGGGAACACCGGGGAGCTGTTTTTT

J gene: TRBJ1-1
V gene: TRBV27
clone size: once
D gene: TRBD1
CDR3 protein: CASSFLGQGARRHPLNTEAFF
CDR3 DNA: TGTGCCAGCAGTTTCCTCGGCCAGGGGGCAAGACGCCATCCCCTGAACACTGAAGCTTTCTTT

J gene: TRBJ2-5
V gene: TRBV29-1
clone size: few
D gene: NA
CDR3 protein: CSVGARLDEETQYF
CDR3 DNA: TGCAGCGTTGGGGCAAGACTAGACGAAGAGACCCAGTACTTC

J gene: TRBJ2-3
V gene: TRBV6-5
clone size: NA
D gene: NA
CDR3 protein: CASRIGGGSSDTQYF
CDR3 DNA: TGTGCCAGCAGAATAGGTGGGGGCAGTTCAGATACGCAGTATTTT

J gene: TRBJ2-3
V gene: TRBV2
clone size: NA
D gene: TRBD2
CDR3 protein: CASSEAVLAGPTDTQYF
CDR3 DNA: TGTGCCAGCAGTGAAGCGGTCCTAGCGGGACCCACAGATACGCAGTATTTT